Listed below are T cell receptor beta chains from one sample, sequenced in a study of blood T cells in healthy people across ages. TCRdb analysed the 5' RACE reads with MiXCR anew, one entry per CDR3 protein. The table records some 1.8 million distinct CDR3 sequences, around 42% of them present only once. The specimen sequenced was blood. The source is a human donor in good health. Both conserved end residues are part of each CDR3. The D gene is left open where the match is weak. Only some rows state a clone size, as once, few, many or a class for expanded clones.

.	.	TRBV2	TRBJ2-7	CALSTGTYEQYF	TGTGCCCTCAGCACTGGAACCTACGAGCAGTACTTC
TRBD1	.	TRBV20-1	TRBJ1-6	CSARDPQGANSPLHF	TGCAGTGCTAGAGATCCCCAGGGGGCAAATTCACCCCTCCACTTT
TRBD1	.	TRBV6-1	TRBJ1-4	CVSSERGREKLFF	TGTGTCAGCAGTGAGAGGGGGCGTGAAAAACTGTTTTTT
TRBD2	.	TRBV28	TRBJ2-7	CASWSGGAKEQYF	TGTGCCAGCTGGAGCGGGGGGGCGAAAGAGCAGTACTTC
TRBD1	many	TRBV5-1	TRBJ2-7	CASRYRDRGYEQYF	TGCGCCAGCAGATACCGGGACAGGGGCTACGAGCAGTACTTC
.	.	TRBV4-3	TRBJ1-2	CASSQDYNNYGYTF	TGCGCCAGCAGCCAAGATTACAATAACTATGGCTACACCTTC
.	few	TRBV20-1	TRBJ2-5	CSARPGAAGDEGTQYF	TGCAGTGCTAGACCGGGGGCGGCGGGGGACGAAGGGACCCAGTACTTC
TRBD2	.	TRBV20-1	TRBJ2-3	CSALPLTSGGWTDTQYF	TGCAGTGCCTTGCCGTTGACTAGCGGGGGATGGACAGATACGCAGTATTTT
.	few	TRBV5-1	TRBJ1-1	CASSYGQTSWDFTETFF	TGCGCCAGCAGCTACGGACAGACCAGTTGGGATTTTACTGAAACTTTCTTT
TRBD1	few	TRBV12-3/TRBV12-4	TRBJ2-7	CASSLMRTGSYEQYF	TGTGCCAGCAGTTTAATGAGGACAGGGTCCTACGAGCAGTACTTC
TRBD2	many	TRBV7-2	TRBJ2-1	CASSLGLAYNEQFF	TGTGCCAGCAGCTTAGGACTAGCGTATAATGAGCAGTTCTTC
.	.	TRBV5-1	TRBJ2-5	CASSGQETPYF	TGCGCCAGCAGCGGTCAAGAGACCCCGTACTTC
.	once	TRBV20-1	TRBJ1-2	CSAPSETDYGYTF	TGCAGTGCCCCCTCCGAGACAGACTATGGCTACACCTTC
.	.	TRBV20-1	TRBJ1-2	CSASPLRMANYGYTF	TGCAGTGCTAGCCCGCTTAGAATGGCTAACTATGGCTACACCTTC
.	.	TRBV18	TRBJ1-2	CASSPPSRPQGYTF	TGTGCCAGCTCACCACCTTCCCGGCCCCAGGGCTACACCTTC
.	many	TRBV4-3	TRBJ1-4	CASSPGQINEKLFF	TGCGCCAGCAGTCCCGGACAGATTAATGAAAAACTGTTTTTT
.	.	TRBV2	TRBJ2-7	CAGSEDGYSYEQYF	TGTGCCGGCAGTGAGGACGGCTACTCCTACGAGCAGTACTTC
.	.	TRBV6-5	TRBJ1-5	CASWSGINQPQHF	TGTGCCAGTTGGTCAGGGATCAATCAGCCCCAGCATTTT
.	.	TRBV20-1	TRBJ1-2	CSAPQGYTF	TGCAGTGCCCCCCAAGGCTACACCTTC
.	.	TRBV4-1	TRBJ1-1	CASSQTRDQEAFF	TGCGCCAGCAGCCAAACCAGGGACCAGGAAGCTTTCTTT
.	.	TRBV7-2	TRBJ1-2	CASSQSTGVLGGYTF	TGTGCCAGCAGCCAATCGACAGGAGTCCTTGGTGGCTACACCTTC
TRBD1	few	TRBV18	TRBJ2-2	CASSSGTAKLNTGELFF	TGTGCCAGCTCATCCGGGACAGCAAAGCTTAACACCGGGGAGCTGTTTTTT
.	few	TRBV7-9	TRBJ1-2	CASSFPSANYGYTF	TGTGCCAGCAGCTTCCCGTCGGCTAACTATGGCTACACCTTC
TRBD2	.	TRBV7-2	TRBJ2-3	CASSSRGLAGAGEDTQYF	TGTGCCAGCAGCAGCCGGGGACTAGCGGGGGCCGGGGAAGATACGCAGTATTTT